The T cell receptor (beta chain) described here comes from a study of cytomegalovirus exposure and HLA in healthy donors. Across the whole study: An earlier analysis found 117 million unique TCR beta sequences from 150 million to 200 million T cells.

Healthy bone marrow donors made up the cohort. The PCR used 60 Vbeta and 13 Jbeta primers. Sequenced by immunoSEQ multiplex PCR; TCRdb stores in-frame clones only, minus some. Among 90,000 to 150,000 clones, roughly 78% were seen once, and the ten largest hold 3% to 4%. V was trimmed by 5 bases and J by 6 bases, leaving 14 bases between them. The germline V gene encodes CDR1 SGHTA and CDR2 FQGNSA. The CDR3 covers 13 residues. Turning to this clone: Its matching antigen is unknown.

Whole-study results and caveats: According to a later analysis, donors in an Asian-associated ancestry cluster reportedly had fewer N-insertions than the approximately 720-donor mean. Cytomegalovirus-associated status was assigned to around 160 TCR beta chains.

The V gene is TRBV7-2, the J gene TRBJ2-7; tentative D call: TRBD1 (6 bases). The sequence came from a woman in her 30s in good health and CMV-seropositive. Source material: PBMCs. Here the CDR3 reads CASSTGRGGEQYF. The CDR3 DNA follows: TGTGCCAGCAGCACAGGGCGAGGAGGCGAGCAGTACTTC. Full variable domain (rest looked up from reference TRBV7-2 and TRBJ2-7): GAGVSQSPSNKVTEKGKDVELRCDPISGHTALYWYRQSLGQGLEFLIYFQGNSAPDKSGLPSDRFSAERTGGSVSTLTIQRTQQEDSAVYLCASSTGRGGEQYFGPGTRLTVT.